The T cell receptor beta chain under discussion was sequenced for a study of T-cell memory formation after mild COVID-19. Study-wide context: TCR clusters mostly belonged to single donors.

A few counts support this clonotype. Antigen: not known. General study findings and limits: Some clones that responded turned up in pre-infection memory, which suggests that cross-reactive memory joined in. There was a balanced CD4/CD8 profile in clones contracting day 15 to 85, and later expanders leaned CD4+.

Trimming took 1 base from V and 5 from J; bases not matched to a gene: 3. CDR3 length: 14 amino acids. Per germline, CDR1 LGHNA and CDR2 YSLEER. TCR alpha and TCR beta cDNA libraries with sample barcodes and UMIs came from 5'RACE using constant-segment primers. Each CDR3 protein is one row after TCRdb ran MiXCR on the 5' RACE reads. The sample lists some 320,000 distinct CDR3 sequences, 13% to 15% occurring once. The TCR was taken from a man aged 18 to 35 who had mild COVID-19 (a few samples of this study predate the infection). Cell type and time point are not known. Source material: PBMCs or a T cell subset sorted from them (not recorded which). The chain uses TRBV4-3 and TRBJ2-5, with 8 positions matching TRBD1. CDR3 sequence (DNA): TGCGCCAGCAGCCAAGTCAGGGGGCTGGAGACCCAGTACTTC. Protein product: CASSQVRGLETQYF.